The 15 T cell receptor beta chains given below trace back to one sample, sequenced in a study of vaccination and CD4 T cells after COVID-19. The antigens of these receptors remain unknown. Treatment indicated: approximately 9-day PBMC culture with coronavirus spike peptide pools or control peptides (ViraFEST assay). Cultured CD4+ T cells had their DNA profiled by the Oncomine TCR Beta short-read assay. TCRdb called the PCR reads again in MiXCR, with one record for every CDR3 protein. The sample includes 9,500 to 15,000 distinct CDR3 sequences, over 60% seen only once; the top ten take about 26%. Input material: CD4+ T cells from blood, cultured in vitro. Every receptor here comes from a human donor who had recovered from COVID-19.

The CDR3 coding sequence is TGTGCCACCGGGGACGGGGCTGGTGAAAAACTGTTTTTT. Translated, it gives CATGDGAGEKLFF. The rearrangement joins TRBV24-1 to TRBJ1-4, with a tentative D call TRBD1 (5 bases). Germline values: CDR1 KGHDR, CDR2 SFDVKD. V was pared by 9 bases and J by 7 bases, with 14 bases between. The length of the CDR3 is 13 residues.

The chain carries TRBV20-1 and TRBJ2-5; D is uncertain. The CDR3 has 15 residues. In germline, CDR1 is DFQATT, CDR2 SNEGSKA (reference sequence). V lost 1 base and J lost 5, with 17 bases in between. The CDR3 sequence: CSARAVGSPGETQYF. The CDR3 DNA sequence: TGCAGTGCTAGAGCGGTGGGGTCACCTGGGGAGACCCAGTACTTC.

CDR3: CASSYKGDRNSPLHF. The DNA of the CDR3 is TGTGCCAGCAGTTACAAAGGTGATCGGAATTCACCCCTCCACTTT. The chain uses TRBV6-5 and TRBJ1-6; no definite D call. Germline-derived CDR1 and CDR2 are MNHEY and SVGAGI. The V end lost 2 bases, the J end lost 7 bases, and 12 bases lay between the germline ends. The CDR3 extends over 15 amino acids.

This chain joins TRBV20-1 and TRBJ2-1; 9 bases agree with TRBD2. V shed 1 base, J shed 8 bases, and the junction held 6 bases outside the gene matches. Germline loops: CDR1 DFQATT, CDR2 SNEGSKA (reference sequence). The CDR3 is 14 residues long. The CDR3 spells CSARAAGGLDEQFF. The CDR3 nucleotides read TGCAGTGCTAGAGCTGCGGGGGGGCTGGATGAGCAGTTCTTC.

This clonotype was seen a handful of times. The rearrangement links TRBV2 to TRBJ1-5; D call uncertain. In germline, CDR1 is SNHLY, CDR2 FYNNEI. The ends were cut back, 4 bases at V and 5 bases at J, with 15 bases in the middle. The CDR3 has 15 residues. The CDR3 DNA sequence: TGTGCCAGCAGTGTCGGTCAGGCCAACGATCAGCCCCAGCATTTT. Translated: CASSVGQANDQPQHF. The full variable domain, with the rest looked up from reference TRBV2 and TRBJ1-5, is EPEVTQTPSHQVTQMGQEVILRCVPISNHLYFYWYRQILGQKVEFLVSFYNNEISEKSEIFDDQFSVERPDGSNFTLKIRSTKLEDSAMYFCASSVGQANDQPQHFGDGTRLSIL.

V usage is TRBV20-1 and J usage is TRBJ1-5, with D hard to call. Trimming removed 6 bases at V and 6 bases at J, with 12 bases between. Germline V lookup: CDR1 DFQATT, CDR2 SNEGSKA (reference sequence). CDR3 length: 12 amino acids. Here the CDR3 reads CSARRDTQPQHF. CDR3 sequence (DNA): TGCAGTGCCAGACGGGATACTCAGCCCCAGCATTTT.

The gene calls are TRBV20-1 and TRBJ2-2; D tentatively reads TRBD1 or TRBD2 (5 bases each). The V gene lost 4 bases and the J gene lost 4 bases, with 16 bases spanning the gap. CDR1 and CDR2 from the germline V gene are DFQATT and SNEGSKA (reference sequence). The CDR3 has 15 residues. The CDR3 reads CSANSAGAGTGELFF. The CDR3, as DNA: TGCAGTGCTAACTCGGCTGGGGCGGGCACCGGGGAGCTGTTTTTT.

This clonotype was observed once. Sequence at one end of the junction differs from germline and may be a read error. V usage is TRBV6-1 and J usage is TRBJ2-3, with 9 bases that match TRBD2. Looked up from germline, CDR1 is MNHNS and CDR2 is SASEGT. The CDR3 runs 15 residues. The CDR3 nucleotides read TGTGCCAGCAGCTCTAGCGGGAAGAGCACAAATACGCAGTATTTT. Protein sequence: CASSSSGKSTNTQYF.

The chain links TRBV7-3 to TRBJ1-1; D unresolved. Germline V gene data show CDR1 as SGHTA and CDR2 as FQGTGA. With 2 bases removed from V and 5 bases from J, the gap between germline ends came to 9 bases. The CDR3 totals 13 residues. CDR3 bases: TGTGCCAGCAGCTTATCCGGGGAAACTGAAGCTTTCTTT. Amino acid sequence: CASSLSGETEAFF.

V is TRBV2 and J is TRBJ2-3; 9 bases line up with TRBD1. Germline CDR1 is SNHLY and CDR2 is FYNNEI. With 4 bases clipped from V and 3 bases from J, the junction kept 5 bases outside the gene matches. CDR3 length: 15 amino acids. The CDR3 sequence: CASSGGTGRTDTQYF. CDR3 in DNA: TGTGCCAGCAGTGGGGGGACAGGGAGGACAGATACGCAGTATTTT. The full variable domain, rest sourced from reference TRBV2 and TRBJ2-3, is EPEVTQTPSHQVTQMGQEVILRCVPISNHLYFYWYRQILGQKVEFLVSFYNNEISEKSEIFDDQFSVERPDGSNFTLKIRSTKLEDSAMYFCASSGGTGRTDTQYFGPGTRLTVL.

This clonotype has only a few counts. The gene calls are TRBV20-1 and TRBJ1-2, with 8 bases that match TRBD1. This CDR3 has 13 amino acids. The germline V gene encodes CDR1 DFQATT and CDR2 SNEGSKA (reference sequence). J lost 6 bases, V lost 7 bases, and 10 bases had no gene match. CDR3 in DNA: TGCAGTGTAAGCAGGGGGCGGATCGATGGCTACACCTTC. This codes for CSVSRGRIDGYTF.

This clonotype has just one count. The gene calls are TRBV19 and TRBJ2-7; unclear D gene. V lost 1 base and J lost 3, with 10 bases in between. Germline values: CDR1 LNHDA, CDR2 SQIVND (reference sequence). The CDR3 has 14 residues. The CDR3 region is CASSIGPLGYEQYF. The CDR3 DNA is TGTGCCAGTAGTATAGGACCCCTAGGCTACGAGCAGTACTTC.

The rearrangement joins TRBV7-9 to TRBJ1-2, with D unclear. Germline V CDR1 and CDR2: SEHNR, FQNEAQ (reference sequence). CDR3 length: 12 residues. V dropped 2 bases and J dropped 7 bases, with 8 bases sitting between them. The CDR3: CASSLSEGGYTF. The CDR3 DNA is TGTGCCAGCAGCTTATCAGAGGGTGGCTACACCTTC.

The chain links TRBV19 to TRBJ2-1, with TRBD2 identical over 8 bases. Germline CDR1 reads LNHDA; CDR2 reads SQIVND (reference sequence). The CDR3 spans 10 residues. As DNA, the CDR3 is TGTGCGGGACTAGGAAATGAGCAGTTCTTC. Translation: CAGLGNEQFF.

This clonotype was counted a single time. The chain is built from TRBV7-2 and TRBJ1-2; tentative D call: TRBD1 (5 bases). Per the germline V gene, CDR1 is SGHTA and CDR2 is FQGNSA. Trimming took off 7 bases at V and 8 bases at J, with 17 bases between the two ends. The CDR3 totals 13 residues. The CDR3 bases are TGTGCCAGCAACCCCGGACATCTTTCGGGCTACACCTTC. Residues: CASNPGHLSGYTF.